This T cell receptor (beta chain) emerged from a study of early T cells in non-severe SARS-CoV-2 infection. V gave up 1 base and J gave up 5 bases, with 18 bases separating them. Germline assignment: CDR1 SGHDT and CDR2 YYEEEE. The CDR3 length is 17 residues. TCRdb passed the 5' RACE reads through MiXCR, listing each CDR3 protein once. Of 87,000 or so distinct CDR3 sequences detected, around 15% appear once; the ten largest clones hold under 7.5%. This receptor was obtained from an adult who was a healthcare worker with PCR-confirmed SARS-CoV-2 infection or an uninfected control (not recorded which). Sequencing was performed on whole blood. J is TRBJ1-4 and V is TRBV5-6, with D maybe TRBD1 (5 bases). CDR3 sequence reads: CASSLIVSGVRNEKLFF. DNA of the CDR3: TGTGCCAGCAGCTTGATTGTTTCGGGGGTTCGAAATGAAAAACTGTTTTTT.